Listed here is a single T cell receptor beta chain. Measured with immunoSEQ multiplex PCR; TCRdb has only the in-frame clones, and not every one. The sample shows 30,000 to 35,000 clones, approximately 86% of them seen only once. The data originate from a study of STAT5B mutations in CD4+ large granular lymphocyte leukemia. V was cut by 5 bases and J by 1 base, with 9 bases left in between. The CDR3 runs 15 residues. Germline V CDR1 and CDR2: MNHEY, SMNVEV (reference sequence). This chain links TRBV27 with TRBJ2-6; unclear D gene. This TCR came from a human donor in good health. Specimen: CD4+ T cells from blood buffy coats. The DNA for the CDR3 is TGTGCCAGCAGTCCCCGGCGGTCTGGGGCCAACGTCCTGACTTTC. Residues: CASSPRRSGANVLTF.